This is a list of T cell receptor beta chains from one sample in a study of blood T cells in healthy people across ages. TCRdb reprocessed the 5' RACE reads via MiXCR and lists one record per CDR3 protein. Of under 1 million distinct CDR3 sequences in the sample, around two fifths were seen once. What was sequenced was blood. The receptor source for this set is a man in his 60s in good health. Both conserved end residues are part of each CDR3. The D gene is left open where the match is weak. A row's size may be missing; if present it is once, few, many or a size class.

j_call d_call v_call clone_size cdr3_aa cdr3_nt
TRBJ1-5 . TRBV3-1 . CASSQGQVGQPQHF TGTGCCAGCAGCCAAGGACAGGTTGGTCAGCCCCAGCATTTT
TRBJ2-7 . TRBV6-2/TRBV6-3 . CASRRDTGIRDYEQYF TGTGCCAGCAGACGGGATACAGGGATTAGGGACTACGAGCAGTACTTC
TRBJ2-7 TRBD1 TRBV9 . CASSSGQGPAYEQYF TGTGCCAGCAGCTCAGGACAGGGGCCAGCCTACGAGCAGTACTTC
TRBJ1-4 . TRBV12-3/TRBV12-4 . CASSGRGRGSSTAGKLFF TGTGCCAGCAGTGGCCGGGGCAGGGGTAGCTCAACGGCCGGGAAACTGTTTTTT
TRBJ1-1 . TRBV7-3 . CACSFTGGGTEAFF TGTGCCTGCAGCTTCACGGGGGGAGGTACTGAAGCTTTCTTT
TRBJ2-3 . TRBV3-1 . CASSQVHRPGSEYF TGTGCCAGCAGCCAAGTGCATCGCCCGGGATCGGAGTATTTT
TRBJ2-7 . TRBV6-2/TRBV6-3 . CASQSQTYEQYF TGTGCCAGCCAGAGTCAGACCTACGAGCAGTACTTC
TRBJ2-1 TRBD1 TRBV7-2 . CASSRQGSNYNEQFF TGTGCCAGCAGTCGACAGGGCTCGAACTACAATGAGCAGTTCTTC
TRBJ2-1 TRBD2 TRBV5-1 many CASSLRTLAGVANNEQFF TGCGCCAGCAGCTTACGGACTCTAGCGGGGGTCGCAAACAATGAGCAGTTCTTC
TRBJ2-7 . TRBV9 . CASSVAYSSSYEQYF TGTGCCAGCAGCGTAGCTTACAGCAGCTCCTACGAGCAGTACTTC
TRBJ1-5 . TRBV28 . CASSLAQSNQPQHF TGTGCCAGCAGTTTAGCCCAGAGCAATCAGCCCCAGCATTTT
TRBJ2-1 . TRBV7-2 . CASSSDRGHDEQFF TGTGCCAGCAGCTCGGACCGGGGTCACGATGAGCAGTTCTTC
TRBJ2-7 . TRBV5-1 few CASSPDTGSAYEQYF TGCGCCAGCAGCCCTGACACGGGCTCGGCCTACGAGCAGTACTTC
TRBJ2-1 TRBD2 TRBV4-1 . CASSQDSPGLVVNEQFF TGCGCCAGCAGCCAAGATTCGCCGGGACTAGTCGTGAATGAGCAGTTCTTC
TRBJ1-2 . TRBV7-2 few CASSPGVNGYTF TGTGCCAGCAGCCCCGGCGTAAATGGCTACACCTTC
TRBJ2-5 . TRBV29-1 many CSVVAFQETQYF TGCAGCGTTGTAGCTTTCCAAGAGACCCAGTACTTC
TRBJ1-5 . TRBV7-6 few CASSPAPNQPQHF TGTGCCAGCAGCCCCGCCCCCAATCAGCCCCAGCATTTT
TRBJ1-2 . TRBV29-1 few CSVERRSRNYGYTF TGCAGCGTTGAACGACGGAGCCGTAACTATGGCTACACCTTC
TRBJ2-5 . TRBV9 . CASSPGVGQETQYF TGTGCCAGCAGCCCGGGGGTGGGACAAGAGACCCAGTACTTC
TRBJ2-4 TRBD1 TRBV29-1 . CSTMTGTKNIQYF TGCAGTACAATGACAGGGACCAAAAACATTCAGTACTTC